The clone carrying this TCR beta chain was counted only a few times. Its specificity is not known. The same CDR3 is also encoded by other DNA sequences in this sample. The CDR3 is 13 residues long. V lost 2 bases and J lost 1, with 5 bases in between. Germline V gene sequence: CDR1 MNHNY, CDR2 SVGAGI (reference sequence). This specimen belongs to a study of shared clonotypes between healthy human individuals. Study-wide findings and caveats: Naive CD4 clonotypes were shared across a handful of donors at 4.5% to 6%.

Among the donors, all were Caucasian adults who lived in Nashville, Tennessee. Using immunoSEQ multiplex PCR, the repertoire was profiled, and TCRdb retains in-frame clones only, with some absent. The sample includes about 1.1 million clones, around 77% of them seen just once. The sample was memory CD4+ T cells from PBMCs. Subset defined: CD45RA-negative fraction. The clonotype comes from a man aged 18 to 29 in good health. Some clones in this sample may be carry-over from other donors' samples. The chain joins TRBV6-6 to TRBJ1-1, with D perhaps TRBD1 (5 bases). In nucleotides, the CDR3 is TGTGCCAGCAGTTACGACAGGAACACTGAAGCTTTCTTT. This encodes CASSYDRNTEAFF.